The count of the clone carrying this TCR beta chain is one. The entry originates in a study of shared clonotypes between healthy human individuals. Data came from immunoSEQ multiplex PCR; TCRdb stores just in-frame clones and leaves some out. The repertoire consists of about 600,000 clones, with 95% to 98% occurring once and the leading ten covering around 0.057%. In germline, CDR1 is MNHNS, CDR2 SASEGT. Germline trimming cut 3 bases from V and 2 bases from J; bases unmatched to any gene: 6. The CDR3 totals 16 residues. The sequenced material came from naive CD4+ T cells sorted from blood. As for subset: CD45RA+ positively selected. The chain has TRBV6-1 and TRBJ2-1; 8 positions agree with TRBD2. The sequence was collected from a woman aged 30 to 39 in good health. The CDR3 nucleotides read TGTGCCAGCAGTGAGAGTAGCGGGGACCCCTACAATGAGCAGTTCTTC. Translated: CASSESSGDPYNEQFF.